These 14 T cell receptor beta chains came from one sample sequenced in a study of T cells after yellow fever vaccination. TCRdb processed the 5' RACE reads anew with MiXCR; each CDR3 protein has one entry. The sample has 400,000 to 650,000 distinct CDR3 sequences, roughly 22% seen once; the top ten hold about a sixth. Material: PBMCs, obtained more than 20 days after the first yellow fever vaccination. The receptor set was obtained from a man between 18 and 29 years old who received the YFV17D yellow fever vaccine.

There are a few counts of this clonotype. J is TRBJ2-1 and V is TRBV7-9; 7 nucleotides align to TRBD1. Germline CDR1 is SEHNR and CDR2 is FQNEAQ (reference sequence). This CDR3 is 14 amino acids long. J was trimmed by 5 bases and V by 5 bases; bases with no gene match: 6. The CDR3 coding sequence is TGTGCCAGCAGCCCGGGGACAGTTAACAATGAGCAGTTCTTC. Translation: CASSPGTVNNEQFF.

This clonotype was counted only a few times. The genes are TRBV5-4 and TRBJ2-7, with D perhaps TRBD1 (6 bases). The CDR3 length is 13 residues. Germline CDR1 SGHNT, CDR2 YYREEE (reference sequence). V lost 4 bases to trimming and J lost 6 bases, with 14 bases between them. CDR3 DNA sequence: TGTGCCAGCAGCCGCACAGGGTTGAGCGAGCAGTACTTC. Encoded protein: CASSRTGLSEQYF.

In this sample, this clonotype turned up a few times. The rearrangement links TRBV27 to TRBJ1-5; 7 nucleotides match TRBD1. Looked up from germline, CDR1 is MNHEY and CDR2 is SMNVEV (reference sequence). The CDR3 length is 15 residues. V was clipped by 4 bases and J by 5 bases; unmatched bases: 8. The chain's CDR3 is CASSWSQGNHQPQHF. The CDR3 DNA reads TGTGCCAGCAGTTGGTCACAGGGGAATCATCAGCCCCAGCATTTT.

The chain employs TRBV20-1 and TRBJ2-1; 10 bases are a match to TRBD1. In germline, CDR1 is DFQATT, CDR2 SNEGSKA (reference sequence). The length of the CDR3 is 13 residues. This CDR3 reads CNARDRGRAEQFF. The CDR3 nucleotides read TGCAACGCGCGGGACAGGGGACGGGCTGAGCAGTTCTTC.

The rearrangement uses TRBV30 and TRBJ1-6, with 8 bases matching TRBD1. From germline, CDR1 is GTSNPN and CDR2 SVGIG (reference sequence). V was clipped by 2 bases and J by 9 bases; unmatched bases: 6. The CDR3 length is 14 residues. The CDR3 here is CAWSPGTGSSPLHF. The CDR3 nucleotides are TGTGCCTGGAGTCCCGGGACAGGTAGTTCACCCCTCCACTTT. The whole variable domain, filled in from reference TRBV30 and TRBJ1-6, reads SQTIHQWPATLVQPVGSPLSLECTVEGTSNPNLYWYRQAAGRGLQLLFYSVGIGQISSEVPQNLSASRPQDRQFILSSKKLLLSDSGFYLCAWSPGTGSSPLHFGNGTRLTVT.

The CDR3 DNA reads TGTGCCAGCAGCTTCCGGACAGGGGCCGGATTCTATGGCTACACCTTC. Translation gives CASSFRTGAGFYGYTF. The chain employs TRBV7-9 and TRBJ1-2; 9 bases are a match to TRBD1. Germline values: CDR1 SEHNR, CDR2 FQNEAQ (reference sequence). This CDR3 is 16 amino acids long. Trimming cost V 3 bases and J 4 bases; bases outside gene matches: 9.

This clonotype was observed a few times. This chain links TRBV4-3 with TRBJ2-1, with 8 positions matching TRBD2. Germline V gives CDR1 LGHNA, CDR2 YSLEER. Trimming took 1 base from V and 4 from J; bases not matched to a gene: 6. The CDR3 runs to 16 residues. CDR3 protein: CASSQGVERGYNEQFF. The CDR3 bases are TGCGCCAGCAGCCAAGGAGTGGAGCGGGGGTACAATGAGCAGTTCTTC.

At least ten counts were recorded for this clonotype. V is TRBV12-3 or TRBV12-4 and J is TRBJ2-6, with D unresolved. The CDR3 sequence is 15 residues long. The V end was cut by 6 bases, the J end by 0 bases, with 9 bases between. The CDR3 DNA sequence: TGTGCCAGCAGCTTTGACACCTCTGGGGCCAACGTCCTGACTTTC. Residues: CASSFDTSGANVLTF.

This clonotype turned up a few times. V usage is TRBV10-2 and J usage is TRBJ2-1; no firm D call. CDR1 is WSHSY and CDR2 is SAAADI in the germline V gene. Trimming took off 6 bases at V and 5 bases at J, with 14 bases between the two ends. The length of the CDR3 is 14 residues. CDR3 region: CASRDLGRDNEQFF. CDR3 DNA: TGCGCCAGCAGGGACCTCGGACGGGACAATGAGCAGTTCTTC.

V usage is TRBV6-2 or TRBV6-3 and J usage is TRBJ1-1, with a tentative D call TRBD1 (6 bases). The CDR3 contains 12 residues. Germline lookup yields CDR1 MNHEY and CDR2 SVGEGT. V was clipped by 2 bases and J by 8 bases, with 9 bases between them. CDR3 in amino acids: CASSYAGAEAFF. CDR3 coding DNA: TGTGCCAGCAGTTACGCAGGGGCAGAAGCTTTCTTT.

This clonotype was counted at least ten times. The CDR3 region is CASRPTASEQFF. In nucleotides, the CDR3 is TGTGCCAGCAGACCTACCGCCTCTGAGCAGTTCTTC. V gene TRBV6-5 combines with J gene TRBJ2-1; the D is unclear. In germline, CDR1 is MNHEY, CDR2 SVGAGI. This CDR3 comprises 12 residues. V lost 6 bases to trimming and J lost 9 bases, with 12 bases between them.

This clonotype was seen a handful of times. The chain uses TRBV20-1 and TRBJ1-5, with D unresolved. The CDR3 runs 12 residues. Germline V CDR1 and CDR2: DFQATT, SNEGSKA (reference sequence). Trimming shortened V by 6 bases and J by 2 bases, and 8 bases separated the two germline ends. The CDR3 region has the DNA TGCAGTGCCCTTGGGGGCAATCAGCCCCAGCATTTT. Encoded protein: CSALGGNQPQHF.

This chain links TRBV29-1 with TRBJ2-1; TRBD1 agrees at 7 bases. Germline values: CDR1 SQVTM, CDR2 ANQGSEA. This CDR3 has 14 residues. The V and J ends lost 6 bases and 4 bases, in that order; junction bases with no gene match: 9. The CDR3 DNA follows: TGCAGCGTGAATGCCGGGACAGCATACAATGAGCAGTTCTTC. Translation: CSVNAGTAYNEQFF.

This clonotype occurred a few times. The J gene is TRBJ2-7, the V gene TRBV12-3 or TRBV12-4, with 10 bases fitting TRBD1. With 3 bases clipped from V and 5 bases from J, the junction kept 7 bases outside the gene matches. This CDR3 spans 15 amino acids. CDR3 in DNA: TGTGCCAGCAGTTTTAGGACAGGGGGATTCGACGAGCAGTACTTC. Encoded protein: CASSFRTGGFDEQYF.